A single sample is the source of the 23 T cell receptor beta chains below, sequenced in a study of cytomegalovirus exposure and HLA in healthy donors. The PCR ran on 60 Vbeta and 13 Jbeta primers. Libraries were prepared by immunoSEQ multiplex PCR; TCRdb keeps only in-frame clonotypes and omits some of them. This table holds around 150,000 clones. Material for sequencing was PBMCs. The source of these receptors is a woman aged 55-70 years in good health and CMV-seronegative.

CDR3 region: CASTGIRNTGELFF. The CDR3 nucleotides are TGCGCCAGTACCGGGATCCGCAACACCGGGGAGCTGTTTTTT. V is TRBV5-1 and J is TRBJ2-2, with D possibly TRBD2 on 5 matching bases. Germline lookup yields CDR1 SGHRS and CDR2 YFSETQ. The CDR3 runs 14 residues. The germline V and J ends were trimmed by 8 bases and 2 bases, with 13 bases remaining between them.

The chain is built from TRBV2 and TRBJ1-1; 7 nucleotides match TRBD1. Germline values: CDR1 SNHLY, CDR2 FYNNEI. CDR3 length: 14 residues. After removal of 10 bases from V and 5 bases from J, the junction contained 13 bases not matched to a gene. This CDR3 is CAITRRTGGTEAFF. The CDR3 DNA sequence: TGTGCCATCACACGCCGGACAGGTGGAACTGAAGCTTTCTTT.

The J gene is TRBJ1-2, the V gene TRBV11-1; no clear D. This CDR3 comprises 13 residues. The germline V gene has CDR1 SGHAT and CDR2 FQDESV (reference sequence). Trimming pared 5 bases from V and 4 bases from J, leaving 11 bases between. CDR3 sequence (DNA): TGTGCCAGCAGCGTTGGGAGTCCCTATGGCTACACCTTC. Amino acid sequence: CASSVGSPYGYTF.

The chain is built from TRBV6-5 and TRBJ2-3; 7 bases are shared with TRBD2. The CDR3 has 15 amino acids. Looked up from germline, CDR1 is MNHEY and CDR2 is SVGAGI. The V segment lost 4 bases and the J segment 5 bases; nucleotides outside the gene matches: 9. In DNA form, the CDR3 reads TGTGCCAGCAGTTCGGGGGAGGGTGGGAAAGATACGCAGTATTTT. Amino acids: CASSSGEGGKDTQYF.

This chain joins TRBV5-1 and TRBJ1-6; 7 bases are shared with TRBD1. The CDR3 spans 15 residues. Germline V CDR1 and CDR2: SGHRS, YFSETQ. The junction had 4 bases not matched to a gene; V was cut back by 4 bases and J by 3 bases. The DNA for the CDR3 is TGCGCCAGCAGCCCGGACAGGAACTATAATTCACCCCTCCACTTT. Translation gives CASSPDRNYNSPLHF.

The V and J genes are TRBV19 and TRBJ1-5, with 9 bases lining up with TRBD1. The CDR3 runs to 15 residues. V lost 10 bases, J lost 3 bases, and 10 bases stayed unmatched. Germline V gene data show CDR1 as LNHDA and CDR2 as SQIVND (reference sequence). CDR3 residues: CATDRTGVNNQPQHF. The DNA of the CDR3 is TGTGCCACCGACAGGACAGGGGTGAACAATCAGCCCCAGCATTTT.

The rearrangement links TRBV7-2 to TRBJ2-5, with 9 bases matching TRBD2. CDR1 is SGHTA and CDR2 is FQGNSA in the germline V gene. The CDR3 loop spans 14 amino acids. Trimming took 1 base from V and 3 from J; bases not matched to a gene: 0. CDR3 nucleotide sequence: TGTGCCAGCAGCTTAGAGCGGGGGGAAGAGACCCAGTACTTC. Protein product: CASSLERGEETQYF.

The CDR3 DNA follows: TGTGCCAGCAGTTTAAGTTGGCTAGCTGCGAGCGAGCAGTACTTC. Its protein is CASSLSWLAASEQYF. The chain joins TRBV27 to TRBJ2-7; D perhaps matches TRBD2 (5 bases). Trimming shortened V by 2 bases and J by 6 bases, and 17 bases separated the two germline ends. The CDR3 has 15 residues. Germline lookup yields CDR1 MNHEY and CDR2 SMNVEV (reference sequence).

In the case of this clone: One junction end does not reproduce the germline sequence, and a read error may be involved. The same CDR3 also results from other DNA sequences found in this sample. The chain is built from TRBV7-8 and TRBJ1-2, with 7 positions matching TRBD1. The CDR3 loop spans 15 amino acids. From germline, CDR1 is SGHVS and CDR2 FQNEAQ. CDR3 sequence (DNA): TGCGCCAGCAGCGTGGGACAGTCGACCCACTATGGCTACACCTTC. It encodes CASSVGQSTHYGYTF.

The gene calls are TRBV7-2 and TRBJ2-4; 7 bases fit TRBD1. Unmatched junction bases numbered 5, after V lost 1 base and J lost 8 bases. Germline V gene lookup returns CDR1 SGHTA and CDR2 FQGNSA. CDR3 size: 14 residues. In DNA, the CDR3 is TGTGCCAGCAGCTTAGGACAGGGAGTATACATTCAGTACTTC. Protein: CASSLGQGVYIQYF.

The chain uses TRBV7-9 and TRBJ2-5; 7 bases are a match to TRBD1. V was clipped by 4 bases and J by 4 bases; unmatched bases: 6. CDR3 size: 14 residues. CDR1 is SEHNR and CDR2 is FQNEAQ in the germline V gene (reference sequence). The CDR3 loop reads CASSSNRGSETQYF. CDR3 nucleotides: TGTGCCAGCAGCTCAAACAGGGGTTCAGAGACCCAGTACTTC.

The rearrangement uses TRBV5-4 and TRBJ2-2; 7 positions agree with TRBD2. V shed 4 bases, J shed 7 bases, and the junction held 7 bases outside the gene matches. The germline V gene has CDR1 SGHNT and CDR2 YYREEE (reference sequence). The CDR3 covers 14 residues. Written as DNA, the CDR3 is TGTGCCAGCAGCCTGTCTAGCGGAAGCGGGGAGCTGTTTTTT. Protein sequence: CASSLSSGSGELFF.

This chain uses TRBV6-4 with TRBJ1-6; no clear D gene. This CDR3 region has 16 residues. Germline V gives CDR1 MRHNA, CDR2 SNTAGT. The V and J ends lost 2 bases and 0 bases respectively, with 8 bases between them. CDR3 coding DNA: TGTGCCAGCAGTGACAAGGAGAGCTCCTATAATTCACCCCTCCACTTT. This gives the protein CASSDKESSYNSPLHF.

The gene calls are TRBV6-4 and TRBJ2-1; TRBD2 matches 7 bases. The CDR3 covers 19 residues. Trimming at V came to 4 bases and at J to 5 bases, leaving 20 bases not matched to a gene. Per germline, CDR1 MRHNA and CDR2 SNTAGT. CDR3 in amino acids: CASSVQVVSGLTIHNEQFF. The DNA for the CDR3 is TGTGCCAGCAGTGTACAGGTCGTATCGGGACTAACCATCCACAATGAGCAGTTCTTC.

This rearrangement joins TRBV2 to TRBJ2-7, with 7 bases identical to TRBD1. The CDR3 runs to 13 residues. Looked up from germline, CDR1 is SNHLY and CDR2 is FYNNEI. The ends lost 8 bases at V and 1 base at J; junction bases unmatched: 5. The CDR3, as DNA: TGTGCCAGCGGCTCGGGACAGTCCTACGAGCAGTACTTC. Translation gives CASGSGQSYEQYF.

CDR3 in DNA: TGTGCCAGCAGCTTGGTAGGGGGCCGGACTGAAGCTTTCTTT. Its protein product is CASSLVGGRTEAFF. The chain is built from TRBV5-6 and TRBJ1-1, with 7 bases matching TRBD1. The CDR3 is 14 amino acids. Per germline, CDR1 SGHDT and CDR2 YYEEEE. V was clipped by 0 bases and J by 5 bases; unmatched bases: 4.

The chain joins TRBV27 to TRBJ2-3; possibly TRBD2 for D (5 bases). There are 14 residues in the CDR3. V lost 3 bases, J lost 1 base, and 8 bases lay in between. Germline CDR1 is MNHEY and CDR2 is SMNVEV (reference sequence). The chain's CDR3 is CASSFSGGTDTQYF. As DNA, the CDR3 is TGTGCCAGCAGTTTCTCCGGGGGCACAGATACGCAGTATTTT.

This chain uses TRBV28 with TRBJ2-1; 7 nucleotides match TRBD2. The junction had 3 bases not matched to a gene; V was cut back by 3 bases and J by 7 bases. This CDR3 has 13 amino acids. CDR1 is MDHEN, CDR2 SYDVKM, per germline. CDR3 protein: CASSLGGWNEQFF. For the CDR3, the DNA is TGTGCCAGCAGTTTGGGAGGGTGGAATGAGCAGTTCTTC. Drawing the rest from reference TRBV28 and TRBJ2-1, the complete variable domain is DVKVTQSSRYLVKRTGEKVFLECVQDMDHENMFWYRQDPGLGLRLIYFSYDVKMKEKGDIPEGYSVSREKKERFSLILESASTNQTSMYLCASSLGGWNEQFFGPGTRLTVL.

The chain links TRBV7-2 to TRBJ2-7; D may be TRBD1 (5 bases). The V end lost 5 bases, the J end lost 0 bases, and 14 bases lay between the germline ends. In germline, CDR1 is SGHTA, CDR2 FQGNSA. This CDR3 has 15 amino acids. The CDR3 sequence: CASSLNRGSSYEQYF. CDR3 nucleotides: TGTGCCAGCAGCCTGAATAGGGGCAGCTCCTACGAGCAGTACTTC.

The gene calls are TRBV29-1 and TRBJ2-5, with a possible D match to TRBD2 (5 bases). The DNA end favors TRBJ2-7, so the J call may be wrong. The CDR3 loop spans 13 amino acids. Per germline, CDR1 SQVTM and CDR2 ANQGSEA. For the CDR3, the DNA is TGCAGCGTTGAGGCGGGTACGACCTACGAGCAGTACTTC. Translated, it gives CSVEAGTTYEQYF.

The V and J genes are TRBV29-1 and TRBJ2-1; D possibly corresponds to TRBD1 (6 bases). This CDR3 has 12 amino acids. Germline CDR1 reads SQVTM; CDR2 reads ANQGSEA. V lost 8 bases and J 5 bases, leaving 13 bases between the germline ends. CDR3 nucleotide sequence: TGCAGCACAGACAGGTACGACAATGAGCAGTTCTTC. It is translated as CSTDRYDNEQFF.

The chain combines TRBV27 with TRBJ2-6, with D tentatively TRBD1 (6 bases). The ends were cut back, 6 bases at V and 0 bases at J, with 12 bases in the middle. CDR1 and CDR2 from the germline V gene are MNHEY and SMNVEV (reference sequence). This CDR3 spans 16 amino acids. CDR3 bases: TGTGCCAGCAGCGGGACAATTCCCTCTGGGGCCAACGTCCTGACTTTC. Protein product: CASSGTIPSGANVLTF.

The chain links TRBV2 to TRBJ1-5; TRBD1 aligns across 7 bases. Germline CDR1 SNHLY, CDR2 FYNNEI. With 5 bases clipped from V and 2 bases from J, the junction kept 21 bases outside the gene matches. The CDR3 has 20 amino acids. Written as DNA, the CDR3 is TGTGCCAGCAGTTCTCCCTTGCTGGGACAGCTGAGGTGGGGCAATCAGCCCCAGCATTTT. Amino acid sequence: CASSSPLLGQLRWGNQPQHF.